Presented here are 17 T cell receptor beta chains from one specimen sequenced in a study of regulatory T cells in long-lasting Graves disease (dated by TCRdb to about 2021). Library preparation was by multiplex PCR. For sequencing, an Illumina HiSeq 4000 was employed. iRepertoire HTBI primers and Arm-PCR amplification of CDR3 regions were used to construct TCR beta libraries. The public reads were quality trimmed at Q25 with fastp and then assembled into clones with MiXCR by TCRdb, keeping productive beta chains. Rows are unified per CDR3 protein, each entry keeping the most common DNA and genes. The table for this sample lists about 400,000 distinct CDR3 sequences; less than 20% of them were counted only once. The top ten constitute over 20% of the sample. The sample's time point label, in plain terms: newly diagnosed GD, antithyroid drugs for less than 3 months. RNA was extracted from PBMCs in TRIzol for both TCR sequencing and RNA sequencing.

This material consisted of peripheral blood mononuclear cells (PBMCs), taken at new diagnosis, from a patient treated with antithyroid drugs. These TCRs come from a female donor with Graves disease.

The chain has TRBV28 and TRBJ2-6; D possibly corresponds to TRBD1 (5 bases). CDR3 size: 16 residues. Trimming left V 7 bases short and J 0 bases short, with 13 bases between. In germline, CDR1 is MDHEN, CDR2 SYDVKM. In nucleotides, the CDR3 is TGTGCCAGCAAAGCAGGGTCTCCCTCTGGGGCCAACGTCCTGACTTTC. Translating gives CASKAGSPSGANVLTF.

V and J are TRBV20-1 and TRBJ2-5, with 7 nucleotides matching TRBD2. Germline loops: CDR1 DFQATT, CDR2 SNEGSKA (reference sequence). This CDR3 is 16 amino acids long. After removal of 5 bases from V and 2 bases from J, the junction contained 14 bases not matched to a gene. The chain's CDR3 is CSALPSSASGQETQYF. CDR3 sequence (DNA): TGCAGTGCTCTCCCCTCCTCGGCTAGCGGACAAGAGACCCAGTACTTC.

The sample holds many counts of this clonotype. The chain links TRBV24-1 to TRBJ2-2; TRBD2 agrees at 13 bases. Unmatched junction bases numbered 5, after V lost 4 bases and J lost 1 base. Germline V gene data show CDR1 as KGHDR and CDR2 as SFDVKD. The CDR3 length is 18 residues. CDR3 DNA: TGTGCCACCAGTGACGCAGGACTAGCGGGAGTGAACACCGGGGAGCTGTTTTTT. This translates into CATSDAGLAGVNTGELFF.

V is TRBV19 and J is TRBJ2-6, with D perhaps TRBD1 (5 bases). CDR3 length: 17 residues. Deletions cut 4 bases from V and 0 bases from J, with 13 bases between. Germline-derived CDR1 and CDR2 are LNHDA and SQIVND (reference sequence). The CDR3 reads CASSTGFWGSGANVLTF. The CDR3 DNA sequence: TGTGCCAGTAGTACAGGGTTTTGGGGCTCTGGGGCCAACGTCCTGACTTTC. Complete variable domain (other parts from reference TRBV19 and TRBJ2-6): DGGITQSPKYLFRKEGQNVTLSCEQNLNHDAMYWYRQDPGQGLRLIYYSQIVNDFQKGDIAEGYSVSREKKESFPLTVTSAQKNPTAFYLCASSTGFWGSGANVLTFGAGSRLTVL.

In this sample, this clonotype turned up many times. The rearrangement links TRBV2 to TRBJ2-1; 11 positions agree with TRBD2. Germline CDR1 and CDR2: SNHLY and FYNNEI. V was pared by 8 bases and J by 7 bases, with 4 bases of the junction left unmatched. CDR3 length: 13 amino acids. CDR3 sequence: CASRLAGLNEQFF. As DNA, the CDR3 is TGTGCCAGCCGACTAGCGGGGTTGAATGAGCAGTTCTTC.

This clonotype was detected only a few times. The chain links TRBV7-9 to TRBJ1-4; D may be TRBD1 (5 bases). The germline V gene encodes CDR1 SEHNR and CDR2 FQNEAQ (reference sequence). Trimming pared 5 bases from V and 8 bases from J, leaving 21 bases between. The CDR3 contains 16 residues. The DNA for the CDR3 is TGTGCCAGCAGCCCGGACCTAGGGCAGGGAGGAGAAAAACTGTTTTTT. Translation: CASSPDLGQGGEKLFF.

This clonotype was detected many times. The rearrangement links TRBV13 to TRBJ2-3; a possible D gene is TRBD2 (5 bases). The germline gives CDR1 PRHDT, CDR2 FYEKMQ (reference sequence). Trimming took 6 bases from V and 4 from J, leaving 8 bases between them. This CDR3 contains 12 residues. The CDR3 sequence is CASRTRADTQYF. The CDR3 nucleotides read TGTGCCAGCAGAACTAGGGCAGATACGCAGTATTTT.

This clonotype was counted ten times or more. The chain carries TRBV20-1 and TRBJ2-5; 8 positions match TRBD1. The CDR3 length is 14 residues. CDR1 is DFQATT and CDR2 is SNEGSKA in the germline V gene (reference sequence). The junction had 9 bases not matched to a gene; V was cut back by 4 bases and J by 5 bases. CDR3 sequence (DNA): TGCAGTGCTACCGGGACAGGAGTGAGGGAGACCCAGTACTTC. Translated: CSATGTGVRETQYF.

There are many counts of this clonotype. The chain recombines TRBV28 with TRBJ1-5, with unresolved D. Trimming pared 5 bases from V and 6 bases from J, leaving 8 bases between. The CDR3 sequence is 12 residues long. Per germline, CDR1 MDHEN and CDR2 SYDVKM. CDR3 sequence (DNA): TGTGCCAGCAGTCCAGGAGTTCAGCCCCAGCATTTT. Amino acid sequence: CASSPGVQPQHF.

In this sample, this clonotype turned up many times. V gene TRBV29-1 combines with J gene TRBJ2-3, with 13 bases lining up with TRBD2. Germline assignment: CDR1 SQVTM and CDR2 ANQGSEA. J was trimmed by 5 bases and V by 4 bases; bases with no gene match: 0. The CDR3 runs to 13 residues. The CDR3, as DNA: TGCAGCGTTGGGACTAGCGGGAGAGATACGCAGTATTTT. Protein: CSVGTSGRDTQYF.

This clonotype was seen only a few times. The chain couples TRBV24-1 to TRBJ2-3, with a possible D match to TRBD1 (6 bases). Trimming stripped 4 bases from V and 3 bases from J, with 19 bases between. This CDR3 is built from 17 residues. Germline V gene data show CDR1 as KGHDR and CDR2 as SFDVKD. CDR3 coding DNA: TGTGCCACCAGTGAAGCCCGAGGACAGTTCCGTACAGATACGCAGTATTTT. Its protein product is CATSEARGQFRTDTQYF.

The CDR3 loop is CASSFPTASSYNEQFF. The CDR3 bases are TGTGCCAGCAGCTTCCCAACAGCGAGCTCCTACAATGAGCAGTTCTTC. The genes are TRBV7-9 and TRBJ2-1, with D uncertain. The ends were cut back, 3 bases at V and 0 bases at J, with 12 bases in the middle. This CDR3 region has 16 residues. CDR1 and CDR2 from the germline V gene are SEHNR and FQNEAQ (reference sequence).

The chain recombines TRBV2 with TRBJ2-7; 11 bases map to TRBD2. After removal of 9 bases from V and 5 bases from J, the junction contained 18 bases not matched to a gene. This CDR3 spans 17 amino acids. CDR1 SNHLY and CDR2 FYNNEI come from the germline V gene. For the CDR3, the DNA is TGTGCCAGTAGGGGACTAGCGGTAGCTATCAGGGGGGACGAGCAGTACTTC. The encoded protein is CASRGLAVAIRGDEQYF.

The rearrangement uses TRBV5-1 and TRBJ1-2; D gene unclear. The CDR3 consists of 14 residues. V was clipped by 0 bases and J by 5 bases, with 11 bases between them. The germline V gene has CDR1 SGHRS and CDR2 YFSETQ. CDR3 amino acids: CASSLGVSLYGYTF. CDR3 DNA sequence: TGCGCCAGCAGCTTGGGGGTTTCCTTATATGGCTACACCTTC.

This clonotype was picked up many times. The V and J genes are TRBV30 and TRBJ2-2, with 8 positions matching TRBD2. The CDR3 is 15 amino acids. V lost 7 bases and J lost 2; bases outside the gene matches: 9. Germline V lookup: CDR1 GTSNPN, CDR2 SVGIG (reference sequence). CDR3 residues: CAYPGGQGNTGELFF. The CDR3 nucleotides read TGTGCCTACCCGGGAGGGCAGGGAAACACCGGGGAGCTGTTTTTT.

This clonotype was counted at least ten times. The rearrangement links TRBV5-1 to TRBJ1-1; D possibly corresponds to TRBD1 (5 bases). CDR3 length: 14 residues. Trimming shortened V by 4 bases and J by 5 bases, and 15 bases separated the two germline ends. CDR1 and CDR2 from the germline V gene are SGHRS and YFSETQ. The CDR3 loop is CASSGEGRVTEAFF. DNA of the CDR3: TGCGCCAGCAGCGGCGAGGGGCGGGTAACTGAAGCTTTCTTT.

This chain connects TRBV30 to TRBJ2-7, with D unresolved. CDR1 and CDR2 from the germline V gene are GTSNPN and SVGIG (reference sequence). This CDR3 is built from 17 residues. V was clipped by 2 bases and J by 0 bases, with 20 bases between them. CDR3 in DNA: TGTGCCTGGAGTTTCCGTCAGACCCACATTTTCTCCTACGAGCAGTACTTC. This translates into CAWSFRQTHIFSYEQYF.